What follows are 15 T cell receptor beta chains derived from one specimen sequenced in a study of T cell responses to AZD1222 COVID-19 vaccine. Using immunoSEQ multiplex PCR, the repertoire was profiled, and TCRdb retains in-frame clones only, with some absent. The sample includes about 160,000 clones, almost 90% of them seen just once. This specimen consisted of peripheral blood, obtained on day 0 of AZD1222 vaccination. The source is an adult in good health.

The chain links TRBV27 to TRBJ1-5; TRBD1 aligns across 7 bases. V lost 3 bases and J lost 4; bases outside the gene matches: 6. Germline CDR1 and CDR2: MNHEY and SMNVEV (reference sequence). CDR3 size: 15 residues. CDR3 in DNA: TGTGCCAGCAGTTTCATGACAGGGTCAAATCAGCCCCAGCATTTT. As protein: CASSFMTGSNQPQHF.

This chain connects TRBV6-5 to TRBJ2-1; D is perhaps TRBD1 (6 bases). Trimming left V 10 bases short and J 0 bases short, with 13 bases between. The length of the CDR3 is 14 residues. The germline V gene has CDR1 MNHEY and CDR2 SVGAGI. The CDR3 spells CATRQASSYNEQFF. In DNA, the CDR3 is TGTGCCACCCGACAGGCGAGCTCCTACAATGAGCAGTTCTTC.

Concerning this clone itself: In the same sample, other DNA sequences code for this CDR3. The chain uses TRBV6-5 and TRBJ2-1, with 8 bases identical to TRBD1. Germline trimming cut 6 bases from V and 4 bases from J; bases unmatched to any gene: 8. Germline loops: CDR1 MNHEY, CDR2 SVGAGI. The CDR3 is 15 amino acids. CDR3 in amino acids: CASSPGTGGYNEQFF. The CDR3 nucleotides read TGTGCCAGCAGCCCGGGAACAGGGGGATACAATGAGCAGTTCTTC.

V and J are TRBV3-1 (or the pseudogene TRBV3-2) and TRBJ2-5; D may be TRBD1 or TRBD2 (5 bases each). From germline, CDR1 is LGHDT and CDR2 YNNKEL (reference sequence). The ends were cut back, 1 base at V and 0 bases at J, with 15 bases in the middle. This CDR3 is 17 amino acids long. The CDR3 loop reads CASSQAPGRTYQETQYF. The CDR3 DNA follows: TGTGCCAGCAGCCAAGCTCCGGGACGAACCTACCAAGAGACCCAGTACTTC.

The chain employs TRBV7-6 and TRBJ2-2; 7 bases are a match to TRBD1. Trimming cost V 5 bases and J 2 bases; bases outside gene matches: 8. There are 16 residues in the CDR3. CDR1 and CDR2 (germline): SGHVS, FNYEAQ. CDR3 sequence reads: CASSRETGTNTGELFF. In DNA form, the CDR3 reads TGTGCCAGCAGCAGAGAGACAGGGACCAACACCGGGGAGCTGTTTTTT.

The chain couples TRBV18 to TRBJ2-7; 8 bases line up with TRBD1. V lost 6 bases to trimming and J lost 4 bases; unmatched junction nucleotides: 14. CDR3 size: 16 residues. Germline CDR1 reads KGHSH; CDR2 reads LQKENI. CDR3 in DNA: TGTGCCAGCTCGCCCGGGCAGCGGACAGGGACTTACGAGCAGTACTTC. It is translated as CASSPGQRTGTYEQYF. Combining the CDR3 with reference TRBV18 and TRBJ2-7 gives the whole variable domain NAGVMQNPRHLVRRRGQEARLRCSPMKGHSHVYWYRQLPEEGLKFMVYLQKENIIDESGMPKERFSAEFPKEGPSILRIQQVVRGDSAAYFCASSPGQRTGTYEQYFGPGTRLTVT.

This clone was observed a single time. The chain joins TRBV20-1 to TRBJ2-1; possible D gene TRBD1, 7 bases. V shed 3 bases and J shed 6 bases, with 15 bases lying between them. The CDR3 length is 14 residues. Germline V CDR1 and CDR2: DFQATT, SNEGSKA (reference sequence). CDR3 nucleotide sequence: TGCAGTGCTAGTCGATACCAGGGGGGCAATGAGCAGTTCTTC. Residues: CSASRYQGGNEQFF.

V is TRBV7-9 and J is TRBJ2-1, with D perhaps TRBD2 (6 bases). Per germline, CDR1 SEHNR and CDR2 FQNEAQ (reference sequence). The CDR3 loop spans 15 amino acids. V was shortened by 3 bases and J by 8 bases, with 17 bases between the two germline ends. The CDR3 sequence: CASSLVSGDWDEQFF. The CDR3 DNA reads as TGTGCCAGCAGCTTGGTGTCGGGGGATTGGGATGAGCAGTTCTTC.

The chain employs TRBV6-6 and TRBJ1-2; a possible D gene is TRBD1 (5 bases). Germline CDR1 is MNHNY and CDR2 is SVGAGI (reference sequence). This CDR3 comprises 13 residues. V lost 6 bases, J lost 2 bases, and 10 bases lay in between. The DNA of the CDR3 is TGTGCCAGCAGCGACAGACTAAACTATGGCTACACCTTC. Residues: CASSDRLNYGYTF.

For the CDR3, the DNA is TGTGCCAGCAGAGAGGACAGGGGTAGTGAAAAACTGTTTTTT. Amino acids: CASREDRGSEKLFF. This chain uses TRBV2 with TRBJ1-4; 9 nucleotides agree with TRBD1. Germline V gives CDR1 SNHLY, CDR2 FYNNEI. Germline trimming cut 6 bases from V and 7 bases from J; bases unmatched to any gene: 6. The CDR3 sequence is 14 residues long. Using reference TRBV2 and TRBJ1-4 for the parts outside the CDR3, the full variable domain is EPEVTQTPSHQVTQMGQEVILRCVPISNHLYFYWYRQILGQKVEFLVSFYNNEISEKSEIFDDQFSVERPDGSNFTLKIRSTKLEDSAMYFCASREDRGSEKLFFGSGTQLSVL.

As for this clone: The same CDR3 arises from other DNA sequences in this sample as well. The chain employs TRBV18 and TRBJ2-7; D may match TRBD1 or TRBD2 (5 bases each). V dropped 3 bases and J dropped 3 bases, with 12 bases sitting between them. The CDR3 length is 14 residues. Germline lookup yields CDR1 KGHSH and CDR2 LQKENI. The CDR3 here is CASSPPGRSYEQYF. The CDR3 bases are TGTGCCAGCTCACCCCCGGGACGCAGCTACGAGCAGTACTTC. The whole variable domain, filled in from reference TRBV18 and TRBJ2-7, reads NAGVMQNPRHLVRRRGQEARLRCSPMKGHSHVYWYRQLPEEGLKFMVYLQKENIIDESGMPKERFSAEFPKEGPSILRIQQVVRGDSAAYFCASSPPGRSYEQYFGPGTRLTVT.

The chain recombines TRBV27 with TRBJ1-2; TRBD1 might be the D (5 bases). The CDR3 spans 12 residues. With 8 bases removed from V and 8 bases from J, the gap between germline ends came to 15 bases. CDR1 is MNHEY, CDR2 SMNVEV, per germline (reference sequence). The CDR3, as DNA: TGTGCCAGCGGTCCGCAGGGTGGCGGCTACACCTTC. Its translation is CASGPQGGGYTF.

V usage is TRBV11-2 and J usage is TRBJ1-5, with TRBD1 as a possible D gene (6 bases). The CDR3 runs 17 residues. Germline CDR1 and CDR2: SGHAT and FQNNGV. V lost 4 bases and J 6 bases, leaving 22 bases between the germline ends. The CDR3 nucleotides are TGTGCCAGCAGCTCCACGCGTACACAGGGATCGCCTCAGCCCCAGCATTTT. Its protein product is CASSSTRTQGSPQPQHF. The entire variable domain, with the rest obtained from reference TRBV11-2 and TRBJ1-5, is as follows: EAGVAQSPRYKIIEKRQSVAFWCNPISGHATLYWYQQILGQGPKLLIQFQNNGVVDDSQLPKDRFSAERLKGVDSTLKIQPAKLEDSAVYLCASSSTRTQGSPQPQHFGDGTRLSIL.

The V and J genes are TRBV28 and TRBJ1-6, with unresolved D. This CDR3 spans 14 amino acids. Germline V lookup: CDR1 MDHEN, CDR2 SYDVKM. V lost 6 bases to trimming and J lost 7 bases, with 13 bases between them. DNA for the CDR3: TGTGCCAGCAGCCCCAACGTGGGGAATTCACCCCTCCACTTT. Its protein product is CASSPNVGNSPLHF. Full variable domain (rest looked up from reference TRBV28 and TRBJ1-6): DVKVTQSSRYLVKRTGEKVFLECVQDMDHENMFWYRQDPGLGLRLIYFSYDVKMKEKGDIPEGYSVSREKKERFSLILESASTNQTSMYLCASSPNVGNSPLHFGNGTRLTVT.

The chain carries TRBV28 and TRBJ1-1; perhaps TRBD1 as D (6 bases). This CDR3 contains 16 residues. The V and J ends lost 3 bases and 4 bases respectively, with 18 bases between them. Germline V gives CDR1 MDHEN, CDR2 SYDVKM. CDR3 coding DNA: TGTGCCAGCAGTTTGTTATTGGGGGGCAGGGCCACTGAAGCTTTCTTT. Its protein product is CASSLLLGGRATEAFF.